Following are 17 T cell receptor beta chains from one sample sequenced in a study of cytomegalovirus exposure and HLA in healthy donors (dated by TCRdb to the late 2010s). Library preparation used the immunoSEQ multiplex PCR assay. The multiplex PCR relied on a mix of 60 forward primers for TCR Vbeta segments and 13 reverse primers for TCR Jbeta segments. In its TCRdb copy, this immuneACCESS table keeps in-frame sequences only and misses some clones. Where compared with another copy, unresolved V genes explain less than half of these, and the others have no known cause. The sample table holds roughly 150,000 clones, of which around 85% were seen once. 1% of the sample rests with the top ten. Specimen: PBMCs. The receptor set was obtained from a boy younger than 10 in good health and CMV-seronegative.

V and J are TRBV10-2 and TRBJ1-4; 8 bases are shared with TRBD1. The CDR3 contains 14 residues. V dropped 5 bases and J dropped 8; count of bases not matched to a gene: 7. In germline, CDR1 is WSHSY, CDR2 SAAADI. The CDR3 DNA follows: TGCGCCAGCAGTCTACAGGGGGTAAGGGAAAAACTGTTTTTT. This codes for CASSLQGVREKLFF.

The chain uses TRBV5-8 and TRBJ2-7; D may be TRBD1 (6 bases). The CDR3 sequence is 15 residues long. Per germline, CDR1 SGHTS and CDR2 YDEGEE. Trimming left V 3 bases short and J 3 bases short, with 16 bases between. CDR3 in DNA: TGTGCCAGCAGCTCCCCCTCAGGGGCGATCTACGAGCAGTACGTC. Translated: CASSSPSGAIYEQYV.

The chain uses TRBV5-5 and TRBJ1-4; the D gene is possibly TRBD1 (6 bases). The length of the CDR3 is 17 residues. Germline assignment: CDR1 SGHKS and CDR2 YYEKEE (reference sequence). Trimming cost V 1 base and J 4 bases, with 17 bases left between them. The CDR3 here is CASSLRPMTGLNEKLFF. The CDR3 bases are TGTGCCAGCAGCTTGCGCCCAATGACAGGACTTAATGAAAAACTGTTTTTT. Based on the CDR3 plus reference TRBV5-5 and TRBJ1-4, the full variable domain is DAGVTQSPTHLIKTRGQQVTLRCSPISGHKSVSWYQQVLGQGPQFIFQYYEKEERGRGNFPDRFSARQFPNYSSELNVNALLLGDSALYLCASSLRPMTGLNEKLFFGSGTQLSVL.

The chain links TRBV7-9 to TRBJ1-5; D possibly corresponds to TRBD1 (6 bases). Trimming left V 1 base short and J 3 bases short, with 13 bases between. Germline V lookup: CDR1 SEHNR, CDR2 FQNEAQ (reference sequence). The CDR3 has 16 residues. The CDR3 DNA reads as TGTGCCAGCAGCTTAGGCACTCGACAGGCCAATCAGCCCCAGCATTTT. Translated: CASSLGTRQANQPQHF.

The chain employs TRBV11-2 and TRBJ2-5, with D perhaps matching TRBD2 (5 bases). CDR3 length: 14 amino acids. From germline, CDR1 is SGHAT and CDR2 FQNNGV. V was cut by 1 base and J by 4 bases, with 10 bases left in between. CDR3 in amino acids: CASSLAGWIETQYF. In nucleotides, the CDR3 is TGTGCCAGCAGCTTAGCGGGGTGGATAGAGACCCAGTACTTC.

The V and J genes are TRBV27 and TRBJ2-5; D perhaps matches TRBD2 (6 bases). Germline CDR1 reads MNHEY; CDR2 reads SMNVEV (reference sequence). This CDR3 is built from 15 residues. Trimming shortened V by 6 bases and J by 4 bases, and 18 bases separated the two germline ends. DNA of the CDR3: TGTGCCAGCAGCCGCGGGGTGGGGCCGGGAGAGACCCAGTACTTC. Translating it yields CASSRGVGPGETQYF.

This chain connects TRBV13 to TRBJ2-3, with 12 bases matching TRBD2. CDR3 size: 17 residues. Per the germline V gene, CDR1 is PRHDT and CDR2 is FYEKMQ (reference sequence). Trimming at V came to 4 bases and at J to 3 bases, leaving 8 bases not matched to a gene. CDR3 loop: CASSSSLAGGGTDTQYF. The CDR3 bases are TGTGCCAGCAGCTCTTCACTAGCGGGGGGTGGTACAGATACGCAGTATTTT.

This chain connects TRBV5-8 to TRBJ2-3; 10 bases agree with TRBD1. The CDR3 loop spans 16 amino acids. V lost 0 bases and J lost 2; bases outside the gene matches: 3. Per the germline V gene, CDR1 is SGHTS and CDR2 is YDEGEE. CDR3 amino acids: CASSLGGTGATDTQYF. Here the CDR3 DNA reads TGTGCCAGCAGCTTGGGGGGGACAGGGGCCACAGATACGCAGTATTTT. Filled out from reference TRBV5-8 and TRBJ2-3, the complete variable domain reads EAGVTQSPTHLIKTRGQQATLRCSPISGHTSVYWYQQALGLGLQFLLWYDEGEERNRGNFPPRFSGRQFPNYSSELNVNALELEDSALYLCASSLGGTGATDTQYFGPGTRLTVL.

The rearrangement joins TRBV15 to TRBJ2-1; 8 bases fit TRBD1. From germline, CDR1 is LNHNV and CDR2 YYDKDF (reference sequence). This CDR3 contains 15 residues. Trimming cost V 0 bases and J 5 bases; bases outside gene matches: 3. Here the CDR3 reads CATSRDGTGNNEQFF. In DNA, the CDR3 is TGTGCCACCAGCAGAGACGGGACAGGTAACAATGAGCAGTTCTTC.

The genes are TRBV7-9 and TRBJ1-2; 7 positions agree with TRBD1. With 5 bases clipped from V and 8 bases from J, the junction kept 11 bases outside the gene matches. CDR1 is SEHNR and CDR2 is FQNEAQ in the germline V gene (reference sequence). This CDR3 spans 14 amino acids. The DNA of the CDR3 is TGTGCCAGCAGCCGAGGGACAGACTCCTGGGGCTACACCTTC. This translates into CASSRGTDSWGYTF.

The genes are TRBV28 and TRBJ2-5, with TRBD1 matching 7 bases. The CDR3 consists of 15 residues. Germline-derived CDR1 and CDR2 are MDHEN and SYDVKM. V gave up 8 bases and J gave up 4 bases; unmatched junction bases: 13. CDR3: CASGPGTVPRETQYF. The CDR3 DNA reads as TGTGCCAGCGGCCCTGGGACAGTACCACGAGAGACCCAGTACTTC. The full variable domain, in which reference TRBV28 and TRBJ2-5 provide the parts outside the CDR3, is DVKVTQSSRYLVKRTGEKVFLECVQDMDHENMFWYRQDPGLGLRLIYFSYDVKMKEKGDIPEGYSVSREKKERFSLILESASTNQTSMYLCASGPGTVPRETQYFGPGTRLLVL.

The chain links TRBV28 to TRBJ2-1; TRBD2 matches at 8 bases. V dropped 2 bases and J dropped 7; count of bases not matched to a gene: 13. Looked up from germline, CDR1 is MDHEN and CDR2 is SYDVKM. CDR3 length equals 17 residues. The CDR3 sequence is CASSLRFWREVENEQFF. The CDR3 DNA follows: TGTGCCAGCAGTTTACGGTTCTGGCGGGAGGTGGAGAATGAGCAGTTCTTC.

The chain combines TRBV10-3 with TRBJ1-1; TRBD1 might be the D (6 bases). Trimming took 4 bases from V and 4 from J, leaving 13 bases between them. The CDR3 is 14 amino acids. CDR1 and CDR2 from the germline V gene are ENHRY and SYGVKD. As DNA, the CDR3 is TGTGCCATCAGTGGCTCACAGGGCGGCACTGAAGCTTTCTTT. Protein sequence: CAISGSQGGTEAFF.

This clone occurred a few times. V gene TRBV10-2 combines with J gene TRBJ2-6, with D possibly matching TRBD2 (5 bases). Germline V lookup: CDR1 WSHSY, CDR2 SAAADI. The CDR3 is made up of 16 amino acids. Trimming pared 3 bases from V and 0 bases from J, leaving 9 bases between. CDR3 residues: CASSEFGGSGANVLTF. Written as DNA, the CDR3 is TGCGCCAGCAGTGAATTTGGAGGCTCTGGGGCCAACGTCCTGACTTTC.

This clone has more than one count but fewer than ten. The chain is built from TRBV4-1 and TRBJ2-1; 8 bases are a match to TRBD2. V was clipped by 1 base and J by 7 bases; unmatched bases: 12. The CDR3 spans 17 residues. Per the germline V gene, CDR1 is MGHRA and CDR2 is YSYEKL. The CDR3 DNA reads as TGCGCCAGCAGCCAAGCGGCCGTAGCGGGAATGGGTAATGAGCAGTTCTTC. Its protein is CASSQAAVAGMGNEQFF.

The chain carries TRBV5-4 and TRBJ2-7; TRBD2 might be the D (6 bases). Germline CDR1 SGHNT, CDR2 YYREEE (reference sequence). V was trimmed by 4 bases and J by 2 bases, leaving 16 bases between them. The length of the CDR3 is 15 residues. The CDR3 DNA reads TGTGCCAGCAGCGTATTCGGGGACTCAGCCTACGAGCAGTACTTC. Its translation: CASSVFGDSAYEQYF.

Only a few counts were recorded for this clone. The J gene is TRBJ2-1, the V gene TRBV19, with TRBD1 matching 7 bases. The germline CDR1 and CDR2 sequences are LNHDA and SQIVND (reference sequence). There are 13 residues in the CDR3. V dropped 5 bases and J dropped 8; count of bases not matched to a gene: 6. The CDR3 coding sequence is TGTGCCAGTAGTGGACCAGGGACAGATGAGCAGTTCTTC. This sequence encodes CASSGPGTDEQFF.